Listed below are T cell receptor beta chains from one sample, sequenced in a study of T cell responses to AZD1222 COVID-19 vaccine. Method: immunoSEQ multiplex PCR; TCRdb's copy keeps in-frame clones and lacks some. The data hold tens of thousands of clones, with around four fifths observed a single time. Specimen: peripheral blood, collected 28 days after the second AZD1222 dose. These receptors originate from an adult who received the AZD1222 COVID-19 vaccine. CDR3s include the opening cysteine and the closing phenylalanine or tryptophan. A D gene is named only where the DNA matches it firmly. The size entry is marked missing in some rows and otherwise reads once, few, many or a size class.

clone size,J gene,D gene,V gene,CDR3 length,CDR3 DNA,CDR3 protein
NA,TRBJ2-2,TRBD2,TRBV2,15,TGTGCCAGCAACCGGGACTACTCGAACACCGGGGAGCTGTTTTTT,CASNRDYSNTGELFF
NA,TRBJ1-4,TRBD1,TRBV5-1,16,TGCGCCAGCAGCTTGAGACAGGGTACAACTAATGAAAAACTGTTTTTT,CASSLRQGTTNEKLFF
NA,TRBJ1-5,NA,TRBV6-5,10,TGTGCCAGCACCGATCAGCCCCAGCATTTT,CASTDQPQHF
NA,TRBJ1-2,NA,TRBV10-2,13,TGCGCCAGCAGCCCTGAGCAGCTCTATGGCTACACCTTC,CASSPEQLYGYTF
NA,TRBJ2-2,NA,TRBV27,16,TGTGCCAGCAGCATGAGGACACCCGCGAACACCGGGGAGCTGTTTTTT,CASSMRTPANTGELFF
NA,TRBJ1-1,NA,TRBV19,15,TGTGCCAGTAAAACATCTGGGACTACAAACACTGAAGCTTTCTTT,CASKTSGTTNTEAFF
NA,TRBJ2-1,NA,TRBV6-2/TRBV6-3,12,TGTGCCAGCAGTTACGACAAGGGGTTTCGGTTCTTC,CASSYDKGFRFF
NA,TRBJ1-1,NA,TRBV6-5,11,TGTGCCAGCAGTTACTCGGGGGAGGCTTTCTTT,CASSYSGEAFF
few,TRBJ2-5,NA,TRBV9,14,TGTGCCAGCAGCGCTCCGGGGATCGAAGAGACCCAGTACTTC,CASSAPGIEETQYF
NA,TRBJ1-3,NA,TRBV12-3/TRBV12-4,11,TGTGCCAGCAGGGTAGGAGACACCATATATTTT,CASRVGDTIYF